What follows is one T cell receptor beta chain and its context. Its ends do not fully match the called genes, so a read error is possible. The record originates from a study of T cells in tumors after PD-1 blockade. On the study more broadly: No patient had prior checkpoint blockade, systemic immunosuppression, or radiotherapy within 4 weeks.

This CDR3 is built from 19 residues. Germline loops: CDR1 SSHAT, CDR2 FNYEAQ (reference sequence). Site-matched primary tumor biopsies were taken before and after PD-1 blockade. Using immunoSEQ multiplex PCR, the repertoire was profiled, and TCRdb retains in-frame clones only, with some absent. The repertoire holds roughly 8,000 clones, 60% to 70% seen once, with approximately 4.5% in the top ten. The sequence was obtained from a human donor with basal cell carcinoma. J is TRBJ2-2 and V is TRBV7-7; 7 bases align to TRBD2. Sequenced material: tumor tissue, taken after anti-PD-1 treatment. The DNA of the CDR3 is TGTGCTAGCACCCTACTTAGGACTAGTCGTAGCGGGTACACCGGGGAGCTGTTTTTT. Translation: CASTLLRTSRSGYTGELFF.